This T cell receptor (beta chain) was obtained from a study of cytotoxic CD8 clonotypes in ibrutinib-treated CLL (dated by TCRdb to the early 2020s). For context, the study as a whole: In this cohort, around 15 patients were treatment-naive and approximately twelve were relapsed/refractory, while some 18 had unmutated IGHV. Partial responses were observed in about 25 patients and complete responses in 2; after a median follow-up of about 69 months, remission was maintained in roughly 15 patients and progression was observed in roughly 12. Samples at response were collected after a median of about 12 months of treatment, with a range of 6 to 36 months. An average of about 260,000 productive templates and 94,082 productive rearrangements was obtained per sample. Of the 80 to 95 participants in the trial, 26 had longitudinal samples available. Cryopreserved peripheral blood mononuclear cells were obtained before treatment, at response, and at either sustained remission or disease progression. Patients were still on ibrutinib when every remission and progressive disease sample was collected.

Reading the germline V gene gives CDR1 MDHEN and CDR2 SYDVKM. Trimming at the junction amounts to 6 bases on V and 4 bases on J, and the germline ends lie 15 bases apart. Its CDR3 holds 14 amino acids, cysteine through phenylalanine. Solely the CDR3 DNA is kept, with 42 bases framed from the first base. On a MiSeq, deep resolution sequencing aimed for a depth between 1 in 1 million and 1 in 200,000 T cells, with each clonotype covered approximately 9.2x on average. The immunoSEQ hsTCRB Kit was used to generate TCR beta libraries. The study's processing was this. The data were analyzed with ImmunoSEQ Analyzer and ImmunoSEQ Data Assistant, and V, D and J gene assignments followed IMGT definitions. Clonality was computed as one minus normalized Shannon entropy of productive rearrangement frequencies, ranging from 0 to 1. Only overrepresented clonotypes making up at least 0.05% of the repertoire of each patient were included in the public clonotype analysis. Some 13 age-matched healthy donor repertoires from immuneACCESS were used as controls for clonality. TCRdb provides this immuneACCESS table in a form limited to in-frame rearrangements. Some clones are lacking; in checked studies, under half of them reflect an unresolved V gene, and why the rest are absent is not known. V and J calls and clone size follow that table, whereas D and trimming were derived from the DNA. This sample gives some 70,000 clones in total; 90% of them show up just once. The ten biggest clones cover approximately 3.1% of the sample.

This clone has only one observation. Its target antigen remains unknown. Base-call qualities are not available, and no considerably larger clone is one nucleotide away. The paper as a whole reports these results and caveats: Public clonotypes were rare and either contracted or stayed stable during treatment, and the rise in clonality at ibrutinib response reflected the expansion of private clonotypes. Clonality rose at ibrutinib response, remained stable during sustained remission, and dropped back toward baseline at progression. Sustained-remission and progressing patients did not have matched sampling times, and lymph node repertoires were not examined. Baseline clonality was found to be higher than that of age-matched healthy donors and was strongly correlated with circulating CD8+ T-cell counts.

What this sample's time point label stands for: eleven to twelve months on ibrutinib. Approximately 2 micrograms of genomic DNA were extracted from cryopreserved PBMCs for TCR beta library preparation. Longitudinal blood samples from CLL patients on ibrutinib monotherapy underwent high-throughput TCR beta sequencing. The patients took part in an open-label, single-center phase 2 trial of ibrutinib monotherapy. The V and J segments used are TRBV28 and TRBJ1-2; the D gene assignment is ambiguous. The sequence came from a human donor with chronic lymphocytic leukemia. The source was PBMCs, collected after 12 months of ibrutinib treatment. The CDR3 protein is CASSLGATRYGYTF. In nucleotide form, the sequence is TGTGCCAGCAGCCTGGGCGCCACCCGCTATGGCTACACCTTC.